This T cell receptor (beta chain) stems from a study of shared clonotypes between healthy human individuals. Findings of the study overall: Shared clonotypes across all four donors exceeded non-shared ones in generation probability.

This CDR3 region has 14 residues. Looked up from germline, CDR1 is GTSNPN and CDR2 is SVGIG (reference sequence). V trimming: 0 bases; J trimming: 0 bases; junction bases outside the gene matches: 1. For this clone: Its antigen is not known.

Terminally differentiated effector memory CD45RA+ cells were left out of the naive CD8 fraction, which was CD45RO-negative and positively selected for CCR7. None of the donors, who were healthy HIV-negative adults, had recently had acute infections or vaccinations. Replicate sorted-subset PCRs were loaded with 150 to 250 ng DNA, about 28,000 T cell genomes. Per the study methods: Quality scores were absent from the junction-only immunoSEQ sequences, so filtering differed. The table came from immunoSEQ multiplex PCR; TCRdb's copy has only in-frame clones and leaves some out. V and J calls plus clone size are reproduced from that table; the DNA served to infer D and trimming. This table has fewer than 1 million clones, about 97% appearing once.

The sequence derives from a man under 40 in good health. Sample: naive CD8+ T cells sorted from blood. The chain joins TRBV30 to TRBJ2-7; TRBD2 matches 8 bases. The CDR3 DNA sequence: TGTGCCTGGAGTGTAACTAGCGGCTCCTACGAGCAGTACTTC. This gives the protein CAWSVTSGSYEQYF.